Included here is one T cell receptor (beta chain) sequence, with context. This sample stems from a study of T cells in Graves' hyperthyroidism and ophthalmopathy. Amplified regions were TCR beta CDR3 sequences from RNA transcripts. An initial round of RT-PCR targeting the TCR CDR3 relied on the HTBI primer set. Each CDR3 protein gets one entry after TCRdb re-called the multiplex PCR reads with MiXCR. The data contain hundreds of thousands of distinct CDR3 sequences, around 14% of them singletons. The diagnostic basis comprised clinical symptoms, serum thyroxine and TRAb, thyroid ultrasound and orbital computed tomography. The clonotype comes from a woman aged 18-29 years with Graves' hyperthyroidism. Material for sequencing was blood.

The CDR3 reads CASSANGGPNTGELFF. Written as DNA, the CDR3 is TGTGCCAGCAGCGCGAACGGGGGGCCGAACACCGGGGAGCTGTTTTTT. J is TRBJ2-2 and V is TRBV7-9; the D gene is possibly TRBD2 (7 bases). The CDR3 loop spans 16 amino acids. The ends were cut back, 5 bases at V and 0 bases at J, with 13 bases in the middle. Germline V gene lookup returns CDR1 SEHNR and CDR2 FQNEAQ (reference sequence).